Listed here is a single T cell receptor (beta chain). One entry per CDR3 protein, called by TCRdb with MiXCR from the RACE reads. The sample lists about 64,000 distinct CDR3 sequences; around 10% were seen once. The data were obtained in a study of human T cells and chemical hapten exposure. Regarding time point: pre-sensitization, week 0. Treatment denoted: therapeutic diphenylcyclopropenone sensitization with weekly scalp DPC. This CDR3 spans 17 amino acids. V dropped 4 bases and J dropped 3 bases, with 22 bases sitting between them. Germline values: CDR1 SGHTA, CDR2 FQGNSA. This clonotype was obtained from a woman aged 40 to 50 with alopecia areata. Some clones in this sample may be carry-over from other donors' samples. The sample here was whole blood, taken in connection with sensitization to the hapten diphenylcyclopropenone (DPC). The V call is TRBV7-2, the J call TRBJ2-7; D is possibly TRBD1 (6 bases). CDR3 nucleotides: TGTGCCAGCAGCTCCCAACTCTCGGACAGATACTTCTACGAGCAGTACTTC. Translating gives CASSSQLSDRYFYEQYF.